This passage covers 4 T cell receptor beta chains from one sample sequenced in a study of blood T cell repertoires in COVID-19. Clones were sequenced by immunoSEQ multiplex PCR, and TCRdb holds only the in-frame ones, with some missing. The top ten clones hold under 2% of a sample with around 250,000 clones, approximately 82% of them seen once. Sequenced sample: peripheral blood. The receptor source for this set is a woman over 75 with acute or convalescent COVID-19.

The DNA of the CDR3 is TGCAGCGTTGCAACAGGGGGCCTCTATGAAAAACTGTTTTTT. It codes for CSVATGGLYEKLFF. The rearrangement uses TRBV29-1 and TRBJ1-4, with 9 bases aligning to TRBD1. CDR1 and CDR2 from the germline V gene are SQVTM and ANQGSEA. Trimming took 4 bases from V and 6 from J; bases not matched to a gene: 6. This CDR3 region has 14 residues. The variable domain in full, completed from reference TRBV29-1 and TRBJ1-4, reads SAVISQKPSRDICQRGTSLTIQCQVDSQVTMMFWYRQQPGQSLTLIATANQGSEATYESGFVIDKFPISRPNLTFSTLTVSNMSPEDSSIYLCSVATGGLYEKLFFGSGTQLSVL.

The chain joins TRBV2 to TRBJ1-3; tentative D call: TRBD1 (5 bases). The germline CDR1 and CDR2 sequences are SNHLY and FYNNEI. V was cut by 3 bases and J by 0 bases, with 12 bases left in between. This CDR3 comprises 16 residues. The CDR3 is CASSEARVISGNTIYF. CDR3 nucleotide sequence: TGTGCCAGCAGTGAGGCCAGGGTGATCTCTGGAAACACCATATATTTT.

This chain uses TRBV11-3 with TRBJ2-1; TRBD2 matches 13 bases. The ends lost 0 bases at V and 7 bases at J; junction bases unmatched: 6. Germline-derived CDR1 and CDR2 are SGHNT and YENEEA. The CDR3 is 17 amino acids. For the CDR3, the DNA is TGTGCCAGCAGCTTAGAGGTGACTAGCGGGAGGAGGAATGAGCAGTTCTTC. Its protein product is CASSLEVTSGRRNEQFF.

The J gene is TRBJ1-4, the V gene TRBV7-9; 7 nucleotides match TRBD1. The germline V gene has CDR1 SEHNR and CDR2 FQNEAQ (reference sequence). The junction had 7 bases not matched to a gene; V was cut back by 1 base and J by 8 bases. The CDR3 sequence is 15 residues long. CDR3 region: CASSLGRRTGEKLFF. The DNA for the CDR3 is TGTGCCAGCAGCTTAGGTCGCAGGACAGGAGAAAAACTGTTTTTT.